The 7 T cell receptor beta chains reported below all come from one sample, sequenced in a study of Graves' ophthalmopathy and Graves' hyperthyroidism. Scientists amplified the TCR beta CDR3 regions from RNA transcripts. The library came from an HTBI-primed first-round RT-PCR and a second-round multiplex PCR. TCRdb recomputed calls from the multiplex PCR reads with MiXCR, one row per CDR3 protein. The data contain under 250,000 distinct CDR3 sequences, around 30% of them seen just once; the ten biggest clones take up approximately 8.2%. Sequencing was done on a sample of peripheral blood. All receptors come from a man in his fifties or sixties with Graves' ophthalmopathy.

This chain links TRBV6-2 or TRBV6-3 with TRBJ1-1; the D gene is possibly TRBD1 (6 bases). V lost 6 bases to trimming and J lost 3 bases, with 20 bases between them. The CDR3 runs to 16 residues. From germline, CDR1 is MNHEY and CDR2 SVGEGT. For the CDR3, the DNA is TGTGCCAGCAGCTTCCCACAGGGCCCCGCGGACACTGAAGCTTTCTTT. It encodes CASSFPQGPADTEAFF.

This chain joins TRBV27 and TRBJ1-2, with TRBD1 matching 9 bases. Per germline, CDR1 MNHEY and CDR2 SMNVEV (reference sequence). With V trimmed by 8 bases and J by 1 base, 8 bases remained unmatched. This CDR3 has 15 residues. CDR3 coding DNA: TGTGCCAGCGGACGACAGGGGGTTGGTAACTATGGCTACACCTTC. It yields the protein CASGRQGVGNYGYTF.

This clonotype was counted at least ten times. The chain is built from TRBV12-5 and TRBJ2-7; 13 bases match TRBD2. Germline lookup yields CDR1 LGHNT and CDR2 FRNRAP. Germline trimming cut 7 bases from V and 4 bases from J; bases unmatched to any gene: 13. The CDR3 sequence is 17 residues long. The CDR3 protein is CASAHRTSGRNLYEQYF. The CDR3 nucleotides are TGTGCTAGTGCCCATCGGACTAGCGGGAGAAATTTATACGAGCAGTACTTC.

V is TRBV6-1 and J is TRBJ1-1; D might be TRBD1 (5 bases). Germline values: CDR1 MNHNS, CDR2 SASEGT. Trimming took 0 bases from V and 5 from J, leaving 16 bases between them. CDR3 length equals 16 residues. The DNA of the CDR3 is TGTGCCAGCAGTGAAGCCGACAGCGGTTGGGGTACTGAAGCTTTCTTT. As protein: CASSEADSGWGTEAFF.

This sequence joins TRBV10-3 and TRBJ2-5; TRBD2 might be the D (6 bases). Germline V lookup: CDR1 ENHRY, CDR2 SYGVKD. The V gene lost 10 bases and the J gene lost 0 bases, with 15 bases spanning the gap. This CDR3 comprises 14 residues. The CDR3, as DNA: TGTGCCACCCGGGACTCCGGGGACCAAGAGACCCAGTACTTC. Its translation: CATRDSGDQETQYF.

This clonotype was recorded many times. V usage is TRBV30 and J usage is TRBJ1-1; no definite D call. The CDR3 loop spans 14 amino acids. Germline assignment: CDR1 GTSNPN and CDR2 SVGIG (reference sequence). V was trimmed by 0 bases and J by 10 bases, leaving 18 bases between them. CDR3 amino acids: CAWSVRPVDGAAFF. The CDR3 DNA sequence: TGTGCCTGGAGTGTACGGCCGGTAGACGGTGCAGCTTTCTTT.

This clonotype was counted at least ten times. This sequence joins TRBV6-5 and TRBJ1-2; 8 bases map to TRBD1. J gave up 7 bases and V 10 bases, and 5 bases lay outside the gene matches. The CDR3 contains 11 residues. Per germline, CDR1 MNHEY and CDR2 SVGAGI. This chain's CDR3 is CATTGGGGYTF. The CDR3 nucleotides are TGTGCCACCACAGGGGGGGGTGGCTACACCTTC.